These T cell receptor beta chains were read from a single sample in a study of vaccination and CD4 T cells after COVID-19. One entry per CDR3 protein results from TCRdb running MiXCR on the PCR reads. Here the sample spans some 7,000 distinct CDR3 sequences, approximately 37% being singletons. These receptors' targets are unknown. The sample consisted of CD4+ T cells from blood, cultured in vitro. These receptors originate from a human donor in good health. Each CDR3 is given with its conserved first and last residue. Clone size, where shown, is once, few, many, or a class for clones that have expanded.

TRBJ2-1	TRBV7-2	few	CASSLGHGVAVSIEQFF
TRBJ1-1	TRBV5-1	few	CASSPTGTGYTEAFF
TRBJ2-5	TRBV6-2/TRBV6-3	.	CASQPQMTDQETQYF
TRBJ2-3	TRBV19	.	CASTDLGVSGGPPRTQYF
TRBJ1-2	TRBV19	few	CASSIGPTGGTYGYTF
TRBJ1-6	TRBV27	.	CASSPGRVKSPLHF
TRBJ1-3	TRBV30	.	CGNRASGNTIYF
TRBJ1-5	TRBV28	.	CASSFRGTGFQPQHF
TRBJ1-2	TRBV25-1	few	CASPRDQGEVYGYTF
TRBJ2-1	TRBV6-1	.	CASSLSSGKNNEQFF